This T cell receptor (beta chain) came from a study of T cell changes during pregnancy in multiple sclerosis. The method was immunoSEQ multiplex PCR; TCRdb's version includes in-frame clones alone and lacks a portion of them. The sample consists of about 68,000 clones, about 90% of them appearing once. With 2 bases removed from V and 7 bases from J, the gap between germline ends came to 20 bases. The CDR3 contains 16 residues. Germline CDR1 reads MDHEN; CDR2 reads SYDVKM. The chain recombines TRBV28 with TRBJ1-1; D is perhaps TRBD1 (5 bases). The sequencing used peripheral blood, collected in the second trimester of pregnancy. This clonotype was obtained from a female donor in good health, enrolled as a control in a pregnancy study. In DNA, the CDR3 is TGTGCCAGCAGTTTACCATCCGCAGGGTCTTCCCGTGAAGCTTTCTTT. Translated: CASSLPSAGSSREAFF.